This entry lists 27 T cell receptor beta chains sequenced from one sample in a study of blood T cell repertoires in COVID-19. TCRdb's table, derived via immunoSEQ multiplex PCR, lists solely in-frame clones and lacks some. The sample lists about 140,000 clones, over 60% occurring once. Specimen: peripheral blood. These receptors were obtained from a woman over 75 with active or convalescent COVID-19.

The chain has TRBV6-5 and TRBJ2-1; TRBD2 agrees at 14 bases. With V trimmed by 6 bases and J by 8 bases, 6 bases remained unmatched. The germline gives CDR1 MNHEY, CDR2 SVGAGI. The CDR3 loop spans 15 amino acids. The CDR3 nucleotides read TGTGCCAGCAGAAAGGGGACTAGCGGGGGCGATGAGCAGTTCTTC. Residues: CASRKGTSGGDEQFF.

The chain has TRBV7-3 and TRBJ1-6, with D tentatively TRBD1 (5 bases). The CDR3 runs to 14 residues. V lost 3 bases and J lost 10, with 13 bases in between. Germline V gene sequence: CDR1 SGHTA, CDR2 FQGTGA. The CDR3 region is CASSLGGDSSPLHF. The CDR3 DNA is TGTGCCAGCAGCTTGGGAGGGGATAGCTCACCCCTCCACTTT.

J is TRBJ2-5 and V is TRBV28; TRBD1 matches at 7 bases. The V gene's germline CDR1 is MDHEN and CDR2 SYDVKM. The length of the CDR3 is 14 residues. Germline trimming cut 4 bases from V and 3 bases from J; bases unmatched to any gene: 5. DNA for the CDR3: TGTGCCAGCAGTTCCCGGGACAGAGAAGAGACCCAGTACTTC. This encodes CASSSRDREETQYF.

The chain couples TRBV18 to TRBJ1-2; D gene unclear. V gave up 2 bases and J gave up 7 bases, with 26 bases separating them. CDR3 size: 18 residues. Per germline, CDR1 KGHSH and CDR2 LQKENI. The CDR3 sequence: CASSPNSRSRGGTSGYTF. CDR3 nucleotides: TGTGCCAGCTCACCAAACTCGCGAAGTCGCGGTGGAACCAGTGGCTACACCTTC.

Notes on this clone: The junction and the germline gene differ at one end; a read error may be behind it. V gene TRBV7-7 combines with J gene TRBJ2-2; TRBD1 is a possible D gene (5 bases). The CDR3 runs to 12 residues. Germline values: CDR1 SSHAT, CDR2 FNYEAQ (reference sequence). CDR3 coding DNA: TGTGCTAGCAGCCAGGGTAGCGGGGAGCTGTTTTTT. Protein sequence: CASSQGSGELFF.

DNA for the CDR3: TGTGCCAGCAGTTTCCAGGGTGGGGAAAAACTGTTTTTT. It translates to CASSFQGGEKLFF. The chain couples TRBV12-3 or TRBV12-4 to TRBJ1-4, with D possibly matching TRBD1 (5 bases). Trimming took off 3 bases at V and 8 bases at J, with 10 bases between the two ends. This CDR3 contains 13 residues.

The chain combines TRBV5-6 with TRBJ1-2; 9 positions agree with TRBD1. The length of the CDR3 is 13 residues. The ends lost 5 bases at V and 8 bases at J; junction bases unmatched: 7. CDR1 SGHDT and CDR2 YYEEEE come from the germline V gene. The CDR3 coding sequence is TGTGCCAGCAGACCCGGGACAGGGAAAGGCTACACCTTC. Its translation is CASRPGTGKGYTF.

V gene TRBV9 combines with J gene TRBJ1-1; no clear D gene. The germline V gene has CDR1 SGDLS and CDR2 YYNGEE. This CDR3 spans 14 amino acids. V was trimmed by 4 bases and J by 3 bases, leaving 13 bases between them. The CDR3 here is CASSPVIGYTEAFF. Written as DNA, the CDR3 is TGTGCCAGCAGCCCCGTCATCGGGTACACTGAAGCTTTCTTT.

The genes are TRBV4-3 and TRBJ2-1; tentatively, D is TRBD1 (6 bases). Per germline, CDR1 LGHNA and CDR2 YSLEER. V lost 5 bases and J lost 8, with 19 bases in between. The CDR3 is 15 amino acids. For the CDR3, the DNA is TGCGCCAGCAGCTACAGGGTTAACCCAGTGGATGAGCAGTTCTTC. Translation gives CASSYRVNPVDEQFF.

The chain carries TRBV6-5 and TRBJ1-1, with a tentative D call TRBD1 (5 bases). V shed 4 bases and J shed 9 bases, with 12 bases lying between them. Germline V lookup: CDR1 MNHEY, CDR2 SVGAGI. The CDR3 has 12 amino acids. CDR3 loop: CASSFKGRKAFF. The DNA for the CDR3 is TGTGCCAGCAGTTTCAAGGGGCGTAAAGCTTTCTTT.

The gene calls are TRBV3-1 (or the pseudogene TRBV3-2) and TRBJ1-3; TRBD1 matches 8 bases. J gave up 2 bases and V 3 bases, and 3 bases lay outside the gene matches. Germline assignment: CDR1 LGHDT and CDR2 YNNKEL (reference sequence). The CDR3 spans 15 residues. The chain's CDR3 is CASSQMTGAGNTIYF. The DNA for the CDR3 is TGTGCCAGCAGCCAGATGACAGGGGCTGGAAACACCATATATTTT.

The chain recombines TRBV29-1 with TRBJ1-5, with D unclear. CDR1 and CDR2 (germline): SQVTM, ANQGSEA. Trimming cost V 6 bases and J 0 bases, with 9 bases left between them. This CDR3 has 13 amino acids. CDR3 region: CSVGRGSNQPQHF. Written as DNA, the CDR3 is TGCAGCGTGGGCCGGGGTAGCAATCAGCCCCAGCATTTT.

This chain joins TRBV3-1 (or the pseudogene TRBV3-2) and TRBJ2-5; TRBD1 agrees at 7 bases. Trimming at V came to 10 bases and at J to 2 bases, leaving 7 bases not matched to a gene. Germline-derived CDR1 and CDR2 are LGHDT and YNNKEL (reference sequence). The CDR3 sequence is 13 residues long. CDR3 DNA: TGTGCCACTCCGTGGGGACAGCAAGAGACCCAGTACTTC. Translation gives CATPWGQQETQYF.

The genes are TRBV18 and TRBJ1-4, with TRBD1 as a possible D gene (6 bases). The germline V gene encodes CDR1 KGHSH and CDR2 LQKENI. This CDR3 region has 18 residues. Trimming shortened V by 4 bases and J by 4 bases, and 22 bases separated the two germline ends. CDR3 loop: CASSQDRPRRANNEKLFF. The DNA of the CDR3 is TGTGCCAGCTCACAAGACAGGCCCCGACGTGCTAATAATGAAAAACTGTTTTTT.

The chain is built from TRBV11-2 and TRBJ1-1, with D tentatively TRBD1 (6 bases). Trimming stripped 5 bases from V and 0 bases from J, with 16 bases between. CDR1 is SGHAT, CDR2 FQNNGV, per germline. CDR3 length equals 16 residues. The DNA for the CDR3 is TGTGCCAGCAGCAATCATCCGGGACAAATGAACACTGAAGCTTTCTTT. It is translated as CASSNHPGQMNTEAFF.

The chain has TRBV4-3 and TRBJ2-2; 10 positions agree with TRBD1. The CDR3 extends over 20 amino acids. Trimming at V came to 0 bases and at J to 6 bases, leaving 16 bases not matched to a gene. Per the germline V gene, CDR1 is LGHNA and CDR2 is YSLEER. The CDR3 region has the DNA TGCGCCAGCAGCCAAGATTCTCTCGCTTCGGGACAGGGGCCCGCCGGGGAGCTGTTTTTT. It yields the protein CASSQDSLASGQGPAGELFF.

This clone has only one observation. This chain uses TRBV28 with TRBJ1-2, with no clear D. Germline V lookup: CDR1 MDHEN, CDR2 SYDVKM. This CDR3 contains 12 residues. Deletions cut 10 bases from V and 7 bases from J, with 16 bases between. CDR3 coding DNA: TGTGCCACCCGCTCGGGAGTGGGTGGCTACACCTTC. Residues: CATRSGVGGYTF.

This clone was counted only a few times. The genes are TRBV7-2 and TRBJ2-1, with 9 bases matching TRBD1. The CDR3 runs to 15 residues. With V trimmed by 2 bases and J by 4 bases, 3 bases remained unmatched. Per the germline V gene, CDR1 is SGHTA and CDR2 is FQGNSA. In DNA form, the CDR3 reads TGTGCCAGCAGCTTACGGGACAGGGCGTACAATGAGCAGTTCTTC. This translates into CASSLRDRAYNEQFF.

The chain has TRBV5-5 and TRBJ1-2; 7 nucleotides match TRBD1. After removal of 4 bases from V and 4 bases from J, the junction contained 7 bases not matched to a gene. This CDR3 spans 14 amino acids. Germline V gene data show CDR1 as SGHKS and CDR2 as YYEKEE (reference sequence). In DNA form, the CDR3 reads TGTGCCAGCAGCACCCACGCAGGGGGCTATGGCTACACCTTC. It specifies CASSTHAGGYGYTF.

This clone occurred a few times. The chain recombines TRBV2 with TRBJ1-5; D unresolved. Germline lookup yields CDR1 SNHLY and CDR2 FYNNEI. The V gene lost 2 bases and the J gene lost 5 bases, with 7 bases spanning the gap. The CDR3 consists of 13 residues. CDR3 nucleotide sequence: TGTGCCAGCAGTGAAACAGATTATCAGCCCCAGCATTTT. Its protein is CASSETDYQPQHF.

The table lists this clone with a count of one. The chain is built from TRBV5-5 and TRBJ1-6; D unclear. There are 17 residues in the CDR3. V was clipped by 4 bases and J by 3 bases, with 17 bases between them. Germline V gives CDR1 SGHKS, CDR2 YYEKEE (reference sequence). The CDR3 DNA is TGTGCCAGCAGCACCTCCTCAGAGCGAAGCTATAATTCACCCCTCCACTTT. It specifies CASSTSSERSYNSPLHF.

This clone was counted between two and nine times. V and J are TRBV4-1 and TRBJ1-5, with TRBD1 matching over 9 bases. V shed 1 base and J 2 bases; nucleotides not matched to a gene: 3. Germline CDR1 reads MGHRA; CDR2 reads YSYEKL. CDR3 length equals 16 residues. Here the CDR3 DNA reads TGCGCCAGCAGCCAAGCGGACAGGGGAGGCAATCAGCCCCAGCATTTT. This codes for CASSQADRGGNQPQHF.

The V and J genes are TRBV2 and TRBJ2-3, with 12 bases that match TRBD2. V lost 4 bases, J lost 3 bases, and 2 bases stayed unmatched. The CDR3 runs to 15 residues. From germline, CDR1 is SNHLY and CDR2 FYNNEI. CDR3 coding DNA: TGTGCCAGCAGTGGGACTAGCGGGGCTACAGATACGCAGTATTTT. It is translated as CASSGTSGATDTQYF.

The count of this clone is one. V is TRBV4-3 and J is TRBJ1-6; TRBD1 matches at 7 bases. This CDR3 comprises 15 residues. Germline V CDR1 and CDR2: LGHNA, YSLEER. V shed 4 bases, J shed 7 bases, and the junction held 7 bases outside the gene matches. CDR3 coding DNA: TGCGCCAGCAGCCTCAGTGCAGGGGGAAATTCACCCCTCCACTTT. As protein: CASSLSAGGNSPLHF.

This clone was observed a few times. The chain is built from TRBV5-1 and TRBJ2-7; 7 bases match TRBD1. Germline CDR1 is SGHRS and CDR2 is YFSETQ. J lost 3 bases, V lost 4 bases, and 4 bases had no gene match. CDR3 length: 13 amino acids. CDR3 sequence reads: CASSQGQSYEQYF. DNA for the CDR3: TGCGCCAGCAGCCAGGGACAGAGCTACGAGCAGTACTTC.

The J gene is TRBJ1-6, the V gene TRBV5-4, with 9 bases fitting TRBD1. V lost 4 bases and J lost 5; bases outside the gene matches: 7. CDR3 length equals 16 residues. Germline CDR1 and CDR2: SGHNT and YYREEE (reference sequence). The CDR3 loop is CASSAGNRGHNSPLHF. The CDR3 DNA sequence: TGTGCCAGCAGCGCCGGTAACAGGGGGCATAATTCACCCCTCCACTTT.

The rearrangement joins TRBV6-6 to TRBJ1-2; 9 bases fit TRBD1. The CDR3 totals 18 residues. V dropped 5 bases and J dropped 3; count of bases not matched to a gene: 16. Germline V gene data show CDR1 as MNHNY and CDR2 as SVGAGI (reference sequence). CDR3 coding DNA: TGTGCCAGCAGTCGATTTATCGTCGGGACAGGGATATACTATGGCTACACCTTC. Residues: CASSRFIVGTGIYYGYTF.